Reported below is one T cell receptor (beta chain). Its antigen is as yet unknown. Donors had nominal health at sampling but likely had unrecorded immune exposures. V lost 3 bases and J lost 0, with 20 bases in between. Germline V gene sequence: CDR1 SGHTA, CDR2 FQGNSA. This CDR3 spans 18 amino acids. These data belong to a study of cytomegalovirus exposure and HLA in healthy donors. Study findings and constraints: By a later analysis, the bulk of CMV-associated TCR beta chains appeared HLA-restricted. For presence/absence analyses, sequencing depth was assumed to be roughly uniform across donors.

It was with 60 Vbeta and 13 Jbeta primers that the PCR ran. Libraries were prepared by immunoSEQ multiplex PCR; TCRdb keeps only in-frame clonotypes and omits some of them. Counted here are around 200,000 clones, around 85% occurring once; the ten biggest clones make up approximately 2.2%. This TCR was sampled from a woman aged 45 to 65 in good health and CMV-seronegative. The sequenced material came from PBMCs. V gene TRBV7-2 combines with J gene TRBJ1-2; D unclear. In DNA form, the CDR3 reads TGTGCCAGCAGCTTGAACACCCAGAATTGGCCAGCTAACTATGGCTACACCTTC. Protein sequence: CASSLNTQNWPANYGYTF.